This T cell receptor beta chain was identified during a study of siplizumab effects on memory and regulatory T cells. On this clone: What it binds is unknown.

Germline V gene sequence: CDR1 SGHRS, CDR2 YFSETQ. V lost 6 bases and J lost 3; bases outside the gene matches: 12. This CDR3 spans 15 amino acids. The study took a few donor pairs, and their unstimulated naive, memory, effector memory and TEMRA subsets were sequenced. The assay was immunoSEQ multiplex PCR, and TCRdb's table has in-frame clones only and misses some. Found here are about 52,000 clones, about 97% of them singletons; the top ten hold around 0.6%. General study results and limits: The naive T cell population seemed more diverse than memory cells and seemed a major contributor to the alloresponse.

The receptor was derived from a human donor in good health. V gene TRBV5-1 combines with J gene TRBJ2-7, with 7 bases matching TRBD2. Material for sequencing was naive CD4+ T cells sorted from blood. CDR3 residues: CASTPSGGSYYEQYF. CDR3 sequence (DNA): TGCGCCAGCACCCCTTCTGGCGGGAGTTACTACGAGCAGTACTTC.